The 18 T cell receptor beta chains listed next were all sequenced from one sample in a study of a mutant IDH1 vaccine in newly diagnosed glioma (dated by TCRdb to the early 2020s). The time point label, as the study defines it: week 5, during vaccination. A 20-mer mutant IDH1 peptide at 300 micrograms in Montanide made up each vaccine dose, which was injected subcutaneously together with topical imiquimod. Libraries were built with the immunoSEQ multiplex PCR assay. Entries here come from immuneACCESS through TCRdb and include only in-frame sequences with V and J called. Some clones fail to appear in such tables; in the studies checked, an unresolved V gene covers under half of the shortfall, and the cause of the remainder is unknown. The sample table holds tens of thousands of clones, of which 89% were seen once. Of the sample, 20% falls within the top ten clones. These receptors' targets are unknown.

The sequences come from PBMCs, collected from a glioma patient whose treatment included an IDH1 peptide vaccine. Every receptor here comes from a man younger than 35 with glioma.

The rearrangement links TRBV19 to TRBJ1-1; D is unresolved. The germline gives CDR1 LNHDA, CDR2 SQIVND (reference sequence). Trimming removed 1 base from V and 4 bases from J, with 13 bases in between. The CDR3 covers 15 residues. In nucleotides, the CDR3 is TGTGCCAGTAGTATAGTGGCGCTTACGGGCACTGAAGCTTTCTTT. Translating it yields CASSIVALTGTEAFF.

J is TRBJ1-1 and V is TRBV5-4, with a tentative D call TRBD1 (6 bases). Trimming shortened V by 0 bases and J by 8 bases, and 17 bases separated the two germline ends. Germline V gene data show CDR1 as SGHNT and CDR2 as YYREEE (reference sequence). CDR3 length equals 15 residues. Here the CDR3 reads CASSLGAGAEGEAFF. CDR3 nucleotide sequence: TGTGCCAGCAGCTTGGGCGCGGGGGCAGAGGGGGAAGCTTTCTTT.

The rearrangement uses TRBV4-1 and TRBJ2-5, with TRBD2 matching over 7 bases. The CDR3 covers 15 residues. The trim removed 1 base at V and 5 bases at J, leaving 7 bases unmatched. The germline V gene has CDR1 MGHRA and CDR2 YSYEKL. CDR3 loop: CASSQVDREVETQYF. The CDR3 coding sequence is TGCGCCAGCAGCCAAGTCGACCGGGAGGTGGAGACCCAGTACTTC.

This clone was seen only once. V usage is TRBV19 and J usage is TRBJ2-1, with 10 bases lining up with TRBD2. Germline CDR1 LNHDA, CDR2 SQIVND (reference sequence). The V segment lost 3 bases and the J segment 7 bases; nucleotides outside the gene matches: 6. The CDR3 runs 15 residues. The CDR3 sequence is CASSILAGARNEQFF. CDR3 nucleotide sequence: TGTGCCAGTAGTATCCTAGCGGGAGCCCGGAATGAGCAGTTCTTC.

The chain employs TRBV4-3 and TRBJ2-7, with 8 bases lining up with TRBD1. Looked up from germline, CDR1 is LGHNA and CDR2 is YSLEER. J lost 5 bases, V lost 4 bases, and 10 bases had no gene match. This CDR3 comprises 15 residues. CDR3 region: CASSPLQGERNEQYF. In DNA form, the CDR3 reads TGCGCCAGCAGCCCCTTACAGGGGGAAAGGAACGAGCAGTACTTC.

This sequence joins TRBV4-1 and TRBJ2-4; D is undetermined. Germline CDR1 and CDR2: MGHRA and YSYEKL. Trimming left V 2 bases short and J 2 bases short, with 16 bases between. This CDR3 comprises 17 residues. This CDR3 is CASSQPTAARTKNIQYF. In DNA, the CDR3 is TGCGCCAGCAGCCAACCAACTGCCGCCAGGACCAAAAACATTCAGTACTTC.

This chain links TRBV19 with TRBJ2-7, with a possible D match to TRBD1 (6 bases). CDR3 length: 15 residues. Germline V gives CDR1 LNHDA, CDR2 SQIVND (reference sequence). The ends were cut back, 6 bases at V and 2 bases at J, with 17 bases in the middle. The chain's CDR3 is CASSLGSGAAYEQYF. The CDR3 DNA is TGTGCCAGTAGCCTCGGGTCAGGGGCTGCCTACGAGCAGTACTTC.

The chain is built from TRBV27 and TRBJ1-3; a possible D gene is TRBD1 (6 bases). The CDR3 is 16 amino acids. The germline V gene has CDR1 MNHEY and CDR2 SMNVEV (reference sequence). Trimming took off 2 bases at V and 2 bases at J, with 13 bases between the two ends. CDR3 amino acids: CASSLRGGSAGNTIYF. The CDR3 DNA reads TGTGCCAGCAGTTTACGGGGGGGCAGCGCTGGAAACACCATATATTTT.

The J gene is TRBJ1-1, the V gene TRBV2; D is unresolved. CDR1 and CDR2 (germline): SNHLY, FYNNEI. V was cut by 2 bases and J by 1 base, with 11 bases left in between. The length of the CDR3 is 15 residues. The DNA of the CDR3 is TGTGCCAGCAGTGAAACCCAGACCAGGAACACTGAAGCTTTCTTT. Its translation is CASSETQTRNTEAFF.

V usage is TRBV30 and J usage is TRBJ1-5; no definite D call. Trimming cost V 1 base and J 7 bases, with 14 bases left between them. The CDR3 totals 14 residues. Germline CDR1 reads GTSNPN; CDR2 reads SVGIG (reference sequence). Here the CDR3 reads CAWSAGLMGQPQHF. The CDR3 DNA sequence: TGTGCCTGGAGTGCGGGCCTTATGGGGCAGCCCCAGCATTTT.

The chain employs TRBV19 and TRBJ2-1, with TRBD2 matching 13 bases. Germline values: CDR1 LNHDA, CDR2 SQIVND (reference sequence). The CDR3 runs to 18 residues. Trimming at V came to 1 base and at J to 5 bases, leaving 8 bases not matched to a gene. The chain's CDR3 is CASSIATSGRGGHNEQFF. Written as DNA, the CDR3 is TGTGCCAGTAGTATAGCCACTAGCGGGAGGGGGGGTCACAATGAGCAGTTCTTC.

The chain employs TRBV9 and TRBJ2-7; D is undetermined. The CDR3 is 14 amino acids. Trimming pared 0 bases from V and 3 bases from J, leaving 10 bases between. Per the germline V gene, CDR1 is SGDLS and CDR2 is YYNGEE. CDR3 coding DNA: TGTGCCAGCAGCGTAGACCACAGTAGCTACGAGCAGTACTTC. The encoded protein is CASSVDHSSYEQYF.

The CDR3, as DNA: TGTGCCAGCAGCTTACGAGCGGACCCCCTCGAGCAGTACTTC. Encoded protein: CASSLRADPLEQYF. The chain uses TRBV7-9 and TRBJ2-7; D might be TRBD2 (5 bases). V shed 2 bases and J shed 6 bases, with 14 bases lying between them. This CDR3 contains 14 residues. Germline CDR1 SEHNR, CDR2 FQNEAQ (reference sequence).

The CDR3: CAWSRTPSNQPQHF. The CDR3, as DNA: TGTGCCTGGAGTCGGACACCTAGCAATCAGCCCCAGCATTTT. The chain employs TRBV30 and TRBJ1-5; D may be TRBD1 (5 bases). The length of the CDR3 is 14 residues. Between the trimmed V and J ends, which lost 2 bases and 0 bases, there was a span of 8 bases. CDR1 is GTSNPN, CDR2 SVGIG, per germline (reference sequence). The complete variable domain, with remaining parts taken from reference TRBV30 and TRBJ1-5, reads SQTIHQWPATLVQPVGSPLSLECTVEGTSNPNLYWYRQAAGRGLQLLFYSVGIGQISSEVPQNLSASRPQDRQFILSSKKLLLSDSGFYLCAWSRTPSNQPQHFGDGTRLSIL.

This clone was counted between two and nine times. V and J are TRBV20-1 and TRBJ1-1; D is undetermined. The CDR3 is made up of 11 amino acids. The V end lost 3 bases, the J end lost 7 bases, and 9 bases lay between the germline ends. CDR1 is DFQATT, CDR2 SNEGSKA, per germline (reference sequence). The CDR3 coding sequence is TGCAGTGCTAGTATCCGAGTTGAAGCTTTCTTT. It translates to CSASIRVEAFF.

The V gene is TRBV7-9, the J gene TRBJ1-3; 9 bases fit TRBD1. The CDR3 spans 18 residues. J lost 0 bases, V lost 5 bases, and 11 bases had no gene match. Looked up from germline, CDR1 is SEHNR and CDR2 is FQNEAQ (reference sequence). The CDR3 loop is CASSNPDRGSSSGNTIYF. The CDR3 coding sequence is TGTGCCAGCAGCAACCCGGACAGGGGTTCATCCTCTGGAAACACCATATATTTT.

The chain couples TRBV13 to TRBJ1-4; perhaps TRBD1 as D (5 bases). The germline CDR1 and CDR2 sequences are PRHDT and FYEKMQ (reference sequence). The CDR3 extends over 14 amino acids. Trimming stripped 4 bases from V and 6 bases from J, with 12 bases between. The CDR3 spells CASSSREGDEKLFF. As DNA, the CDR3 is TGTGCCAGCAGCTCCAGGGAGGGAGATGAAAAACTGTTTTTT.

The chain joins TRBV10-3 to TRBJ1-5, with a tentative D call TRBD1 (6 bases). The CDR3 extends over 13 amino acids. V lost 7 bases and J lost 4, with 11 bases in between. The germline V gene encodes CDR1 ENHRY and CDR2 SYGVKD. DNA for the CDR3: TGTGCCATCAAACAGGGAGGGAATCAGCCCCAGCATTTT. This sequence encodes CAIKQGGNQPQHF.